This T cell receptor beta chain comes out of a study of blood T cell repertoires in COVID-19. Study context: Both acute and convalescent COVID-19 samples were obtained from the United States, Italy and Spain. The cDNA or gDNA used as material had been derived from T cells, B-cell-depleted T cells, or PBMCs.

This clone was detected a few times. J was trimmed by 5 bases and V by 4 bases; bases with no gene match: 7. This CDR3 region has 14 residues. The germline gives CDR1 SNHLY, CDR2 FYNNEI. Measured with immunoSEQ multiplex PCR; TCRdb has only the in-frame clones, and not every one. The sample lists hundreds of thousands of clones, 80% to 90% occurring once. During active infection, Seattle patients enrolled and were then monitored through disease. The clonotype comes from a woman in her sixties with COVID-19, enrolled during active disease. The gene calls are TRBV2 and TRBJ1-2; 7 positions agree with TRBD1. The sequenced sample consisted of peripheral blood. The CDR3 DNA sequence: TGTGCCAGCAGTGCTGACAGGGACATATATGGCTACACCTTC. Amino acids: CASSADRDIYGYTF.